The 16 T cell receptor beta chains listed next were all sequenced from one sample in a study of blood T cell repertoires in COVID-19. Measured with immunoSEQ multiplex PCR; TCRdb has only the in-frame clones, and not every one. The sample yields about 180,000 clones, roughly 89% seen once. The sequencing sample was made of peripheral blood. The receptors here all came from a woman aged 50 to 60 with acute or convalescent COVID-19.

This clone has just one count. The DNA of the CDR3 is TGTGCCAGCAGCTTCCCTGCCCCGGGACTAGCGGGGGGCGGGGAGCTGTTTTTT. Translated, it gives CASSFPAPGLAGGGELFF. The chain recombines TRBV7-2 with TRBJ2-2; TRBD2 agrees at 15 bases. The germline CDR1 and CDR2 sequences are SGHTA and FQGNSA. The CDR3 spans 18 residues. Trimming at V came to 3 bases and at J to 7 bases, leaving 9 bases not matched to a gene.

The chain links TRBV12-3 or TRBV12-4 to TRBJ2-7; D is perhaps TRBD1 (5 bases). This CDR3 region has 11 residues. V was pared by 6 bases and J by 4 bases, with 7 bases between. CDR3 bases: TGTGCCAGCAGGGACATATACGAGCAGTACTTC. This sequence encodes CASRDIYEQYF.

This chain joins TRBV11-2 and TRBJ1-2, with 9 bases fitting TRBD1. The CDR3 consists of 15 residues. The V segment lost 5 bases and the J segment 3 bases; nucleotides outside the gene matches: 7. From germline, CDR1 is SGHAT and CDR2 FQNNGV. The CDR3 nucleotides are TGTGCCAGCAGCCATTGGACAGGGGCGGACTATGGCTACACCTTC. Protein: CASSHWTGADYGYTF.

The V and J genes are TRBV27 and TRBJ2-2, with D perhaps TRBD1 (5 bases). Per germline, CDR1 MNHEY and CDR2 SMNVEV (reference sequence). CDR3 length: 16 amino acids. The V end lost 2 bases, the J end lost 2 bases, and 12 bases lay between the germline ends. CDR3 nucleotides: TGTGCCAGCAGTTTACTTGGCGGACACAACACCGGGGAGCTGTTTTTT. Translated, it gives CASSLLGGHNTGELFF.

The table lists this clone with a count of one. The DNA of the CDR3 is TGTGCCAGCAGCCTGGGACAAGAGGTCACTGAAGCTTTCTTT. Protein sequence: CASSLGQEVTEAFF. This sequence joins TRBV4-2 and TRBJ1-1, with D possibly TRBD1 on 6 matching bases. Looked up from germline, CDR1 is LGHNA and CDR2 is YNFKEQ. This CDR3 region has 14 residues. The ends were cut back, 4 bases at V and 4 bases at J, with 13 bases in the middle.

The V call is TRBV12-5, the J call TRBJ2-2; D perhaps matches TRBD2 (5 bases). The CDR3 is 16 amino acids. Germline CDR1 and CDR2: LGHNT and FRNRAP. V was pared by 6 bases and J by 0 bases, with 14 bases between. The CDR3 protein is CASGSGKQANTGELFF. In DNA, the CDR3 is TGTGCTAGTGGGTCGGGAAAGCAAGCGAACACCGGGGAGCTGTTTTTT.

This chain joins TRBV5-6 and TRBJ1-6; no definite D call. The CDR3 consists of 15 residues. The germline V and J ends were trimmed by 0 bases and 7 bases, with 11 bases remaining between them. Germline CDR1 SGHDT, CDR2 YYEEEE. CDR3 DNA sequence: TGTGCCAGCAGCTTGGCCGCGGAAACGAATTCACCCCTCCACTTT. Encoded protein: CASSLAAETNSPLHF. The variable domain in full, with the rest retrieved from reference TRBV5-6 and TRBJ1-6, is DAGVTQSPTHLIKTRGQQVTLRCSPKSGHDTVSWYQQALGQGPQFIFQYYEEEERQRGNFPDRFSGHQFPNYSSELNVNALLLGDSALYLCASSLAAETNSPLHFGNGTRLTVT.

V gene TRBV3-1 (or the pseudogene TRBV3-2) combines with J gene TRBJ1-5; D unresolved. This CDR3 comprises 14 residues. The V gene's germline CDR1 is LGHDT and CDR2 YNNKEL (reference sequence). The V and J ends lost 4 bases and 1 base respectively, with 8 bases between them. The CDR3 DNA reads TGTGCCAGCAGCCGATCGAGAAGCAATCAGCCCCAGCATTTT. It codes for CASSRSRSNQPQHF.

This rearrangement joins TRBV18 to TRBJ1-2, with a weak D call TRBD1 (6 bases). CDR3 size: 15 residues. V was shortened by 0 bases and J by 6 bases, with 14 bases between the two germline ends. The germline CDR1 and CDR2 sequences are KGHSH and LQKENI. CDR3: CASSPPEKGGDGYTF. CDR3 sequence (DNA): TGTGCCAGCTCACCACCGGAGAAGGGGGGGGATGGCTACACCTTC.

This clone has a single count. The V and J genes are TRBV9 and TRBJ2-5, with TRBD2 matching over 11 bases. The CDR3 has 15 amino acids. The V and J ends lost 0 bases and 6 bases, in that order; junction bases with no gene match: 4. Germline assignment: CDR1 SGDLS and CDR2 YYNGEE. The CDR3 here is CASSVGLAGGKTQYF. The CDR3 DNA is TGTGCCAGCAGCGTAGGCCTAGCGGGGGGAAAGACCCAGTACTTC.

V and J are TRBV7-3 and TRBJ2-5, with D possibly TRBD2 on 6 matching bases. V was clipped by 5 bases and J by 5 bases, with 15 bases between them. In germline, CDR1 is SGHTA, CDR2 FQGTGA. The CDR3 extends over 14 amino acids. CDR3 DNA sequence: TGTGCCAGCAGCCCGGGGACTTCCTGGGAGACCCAGTACTTC. Protein: CASSPGTSWETQYF.

This sequence joins TRBV7-9 and TRBJ2-7; 10 nucleotides line up with TRBD2. J lost 1 base, V lost 6 bases, and 6 bases had no gene match. The CDR3 sequence is 15 residues long. Germline V gene lookup returns CDR1 SEHNR and CDR2 FQNEAQ (reference sequence). CDR3 sequence reads: CASRVAGGSSYEQYF. The CDR3 nucleotides are TGTGCCAGCAGAGTAGCGGGAGGCTCTTCCTACGAGCAGTACTTC.

Remarks on this clone: One end of the junction does not line up with germline, which may come from a read error. J is TRBJ2-3 and V is TRBV11-2; 11 nucleotides agree with TRBD2. The CDR3 runs to 18 residues. CDR1 is SGHAT and CDR2 is FQNNGV in the germline V gene. The DNA for the CDR3 is TGTGCCAGCAGTTTAGGGACTAGCGGCCTCGGCAGCACAGATACGCAGTATTTT. Protein sequence: CASSLGTSGLGSTDTQYF.

The gene calls are TRBV5-6 and TRBJ2-1, with D maybe TRBD1 (6 bases). This CDR3 is built from 13 residues. V dropped 3 bases and J dropped 7 bases, with 11 bases sitting between them. Looked up from germline, CDR1 is SGHDT and CDR2 is YYEEEE. As DNA, the CDR3 is TGTGCCAGCAGCTGGACAGACCTTAATGAGCAGTTCTTC. Translated: CASSWTDLNEQFF.

This clone was seen once. The rearrangement joins TRBV5-4 to TRBJ1-2, with D possibly TRBD1 on 6 matching bases. V lost 0 bases to trimming and J lost 7 bases, with 10 bases between them. The germline V gene encodes CDR1 SGHNT and CDR2 YYREEE (reference sequence). This CDR3 region has 13 residues. For the CDR3, the DNA is TGTGCCAGCAGCTTGGAACAGGGCTTTGGCTACACCTTC. It translates to CASSLEQGFGYTF.

V usage is TRBV6-5 and J usage is TRBJ1-2; D is unclear. Germline CDR1 MNHEY, CDR2 SVGAGI. V gave up 0 bases and J gave up 5 bases, with 10 bases separating them. The CDR3 has 14 residues. CDR3 DNA sequence: TGTGCCAGCAGTTACTCGGCCCAGGCTTATGGCTACACCTTC. It is translated as CASSYSAQAYGYTF.